This T cell receptor (beta chain) appears in the sequencing data of a study of T-cell reconstitution after alpha-beta-depleted transplantation in children (dated by TCRdb to between 2015 and 2016). General notes on the study: T-cell immune reconstitution after TCRalphabeta/CD19-depleted allogeneic hematopoietic cell transplantation in children was quantitatively tracked in the study by means of TCR repertoire profiling.

Study-wide findings and limitations: The frequencies of hyperexpanded clones fell over the following months, and after one year, T-cell counts and TCRbeta diversity were mostly attributed to newly produced T cells. The high TCRbeta diversity at day 60 in some patients was ascribed to recipient T cells and intrathymic progenitors that had survived conditioning. The apparently early alphabetaT-cell count recovery about two months after transplant was reportedly dependent on only several hundred rapidly expanded clones derived from non-depleted graft cells.

This clonotype was counted only a few times. Its binding antigen is unknown. One base away there is no much larger clone; base qualities are not given. CDR1 and CDR2, looked up from the germline V gene, are SGHRS and YFSETQ. The V end loses 1 base and the J end loses 6 bases, and a stretch of 11 bases separates them. From its cysteine to its phenylalanine, the CDR3 spans 14 amino acids. The only DNA kept is the CDR3, 42 bases in frame from the first base. Library prep was done by PCR. The sequencer listed for this sample is Illumina HiSeq 2500. TCR library preparation used molecular barcoding, with unique molecular identifiers applied to normalize quantification of the TCRbeta repertoire. TCRdb took the public reads, trimmed them with fastp at Q25, ran MiXCR for clone calling and kept in-frame beta chains. Merged by CDR3 protein, the rows form single entries marked with the most common genes and DNA. The sample table holds under 300,000 distinct CDR3 sequences, of which about 9.9% were seen once. The biggest ten clones account for 20% to 25% of the sample.

The intended sense of this specimen's treatment or condition label: allogeneic hematopoietic cell transplantation with graft depleted of TCRalphabeta T cells and CD19 B cells. TCRalphabeta/CD19-depleted allogeneic hematopoietic cell grafts were given to the transplant recipients, all of whom were children. Here the sequenced sample was peripheral blood, taken 180 days after TCRalphabeta/CD19-depleted stem cell transplant. The receptor was isolated from a male patient between 2 and 15 years old who had a stem cell transplant for chronic granulomatous disease, so the T cells may come from the graft donor. This receptor chain uses TRBV5-1 and TRBJ2-1; TRBD1 is a weak D gene call, 6 bases matching. The CDR3 loop reads CASSLTGLGNEQFF. The DNA sequence reads TGCGCCAGCAGCTTGACAGGGCTGGGCAATGAGCAGTTCTTC.